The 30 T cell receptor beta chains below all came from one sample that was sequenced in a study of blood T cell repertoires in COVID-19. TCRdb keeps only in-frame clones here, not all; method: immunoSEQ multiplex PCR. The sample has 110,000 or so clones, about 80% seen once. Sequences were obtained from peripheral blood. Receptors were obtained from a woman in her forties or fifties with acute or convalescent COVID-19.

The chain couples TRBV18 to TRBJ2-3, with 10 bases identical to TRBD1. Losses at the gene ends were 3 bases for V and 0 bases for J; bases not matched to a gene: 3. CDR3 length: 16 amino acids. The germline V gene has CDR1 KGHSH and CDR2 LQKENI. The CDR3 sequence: CASSPRTGGSTDTQYF. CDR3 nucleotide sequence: TGTGCCAGCTCACCCCGGACAGGGGGGAGCACAGATACGCAGTATTTT.

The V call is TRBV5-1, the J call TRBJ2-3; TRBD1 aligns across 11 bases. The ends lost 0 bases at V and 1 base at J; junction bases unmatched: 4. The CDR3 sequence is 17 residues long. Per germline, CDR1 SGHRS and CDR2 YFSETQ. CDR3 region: CASSLGGTGGGTDTQYF. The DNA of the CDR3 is TGCGCCAGCAGCTTGGGAGGGACAGGGGGTGGCACAGATACGCAGTATTTT.

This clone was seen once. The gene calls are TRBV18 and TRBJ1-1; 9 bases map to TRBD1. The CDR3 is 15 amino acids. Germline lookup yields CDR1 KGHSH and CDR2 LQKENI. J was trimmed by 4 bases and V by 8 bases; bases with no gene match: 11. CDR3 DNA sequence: TGTGCCAGCACCACAGGGGGCGCCGGGAGCACTGAAGCTTTCTTT. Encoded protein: CASTTGGAGSTEAFF.

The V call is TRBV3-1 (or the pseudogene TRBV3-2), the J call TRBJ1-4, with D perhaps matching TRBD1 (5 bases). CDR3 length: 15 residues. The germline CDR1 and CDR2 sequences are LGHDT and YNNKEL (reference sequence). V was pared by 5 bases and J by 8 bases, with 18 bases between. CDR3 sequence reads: CASSFRGGREEKLFF. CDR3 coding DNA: TGTGCCAGCAGCTTTCGGGGGGGGAGAGAGGAAAAACTGTTTTTT.

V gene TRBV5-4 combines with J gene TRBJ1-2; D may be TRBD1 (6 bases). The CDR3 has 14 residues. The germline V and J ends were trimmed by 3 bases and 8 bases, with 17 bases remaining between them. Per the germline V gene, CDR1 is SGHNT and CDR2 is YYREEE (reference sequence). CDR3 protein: CASSSPDRFGGYTF. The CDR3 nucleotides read TGTGCCAGCAGCTCACCTGACAGGTTCGGAGGCTACACCTTC.

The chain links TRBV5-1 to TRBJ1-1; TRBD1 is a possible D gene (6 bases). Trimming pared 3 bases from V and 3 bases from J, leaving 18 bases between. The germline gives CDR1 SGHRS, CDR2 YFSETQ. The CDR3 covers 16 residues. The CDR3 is CASSSTGYGSYTEAFF. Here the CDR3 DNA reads TGCGCCAGCAGCTCAACAGGGTATGGAAGTTACACTGAAGCTTTCTTT.

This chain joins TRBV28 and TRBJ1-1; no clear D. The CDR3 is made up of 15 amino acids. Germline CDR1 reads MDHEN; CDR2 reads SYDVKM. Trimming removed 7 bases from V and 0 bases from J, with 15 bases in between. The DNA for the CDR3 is TGTGCCAGCAAGGGAGGAGGGCTCATGAACACTGAAGCTTTCTTT. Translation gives CASKGGGLMNTEAFF.

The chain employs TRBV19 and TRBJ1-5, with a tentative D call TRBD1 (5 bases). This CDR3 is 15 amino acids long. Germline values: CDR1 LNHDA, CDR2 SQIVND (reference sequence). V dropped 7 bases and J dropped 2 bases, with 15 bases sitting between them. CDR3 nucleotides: TGTGCCAGTAAGTTTACTTTACAGGGCAATCAGCCCCAGCATTTT. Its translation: CASKFTLQGNQPQHF. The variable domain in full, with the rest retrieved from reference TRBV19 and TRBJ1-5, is DGGITQSPKYLFRKEGQNVTLSCEQNLNHDAMYWYRQDPGQGLRLIYYSQIVNDFQKGDIAEGYSVSREKKESFPLTVTSAQKNPTAFYLCASKFTLQGNQPQHFGDGTRLSIL.

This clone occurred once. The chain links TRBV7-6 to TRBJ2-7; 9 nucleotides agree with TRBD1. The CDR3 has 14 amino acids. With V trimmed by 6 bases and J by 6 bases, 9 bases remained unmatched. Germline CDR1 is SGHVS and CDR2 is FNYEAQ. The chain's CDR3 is CASSLPIQGAEQYF. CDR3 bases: TGTGCCAGCAGTTTACCCATACAGGGGGCCGAGCAGTACTTC.

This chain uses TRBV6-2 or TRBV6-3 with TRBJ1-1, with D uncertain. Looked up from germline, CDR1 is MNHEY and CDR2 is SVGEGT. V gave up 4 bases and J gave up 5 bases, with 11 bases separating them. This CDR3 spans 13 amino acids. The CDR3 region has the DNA TGTGCCAGCAGTTCGGAGGCGGGAACTGAAGCTTTCTTT. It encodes CASSSEAGTEAFF.

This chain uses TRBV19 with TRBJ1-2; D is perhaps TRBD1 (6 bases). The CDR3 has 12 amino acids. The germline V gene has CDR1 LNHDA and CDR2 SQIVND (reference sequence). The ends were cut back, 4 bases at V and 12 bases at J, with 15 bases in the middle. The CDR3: CASSTAGATNTF. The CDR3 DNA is TGTGCCAGTAGTACGGCGGGGGCAACGAACACCTTC.

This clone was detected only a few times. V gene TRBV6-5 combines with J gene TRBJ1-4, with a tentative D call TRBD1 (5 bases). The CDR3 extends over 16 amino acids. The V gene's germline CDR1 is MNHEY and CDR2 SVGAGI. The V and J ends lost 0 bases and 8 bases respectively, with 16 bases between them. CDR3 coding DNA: TGTGCCAGCAGTTACTCCGGGGGAGGGATGTGGGAAAAACTGTTTTTT. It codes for CASSYSGGGMWEKLFF.

The CDR3 DNA is TGCGCCAGCAGCTTCGGGGGGCTGAGTGAAAAACTGTTTTTT. Its protein product is CASSFGGLSEKLFF. The chain links TRBV5-1 to TRBJ1-4; D may be TRBD1 (6 bases). V was pared by 2 bases and J by 7 bases, with 12 bases between. The CDR3 extends over 14 amino acids. Per germline, CDR1 SGHRS and CDR2 YFSETQ.

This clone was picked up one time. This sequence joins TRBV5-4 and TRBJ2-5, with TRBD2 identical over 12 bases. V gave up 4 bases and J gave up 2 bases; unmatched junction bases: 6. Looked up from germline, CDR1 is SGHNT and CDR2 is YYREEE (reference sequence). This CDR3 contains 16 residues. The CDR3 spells CASSIPSGGAQETQYF. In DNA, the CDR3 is TGTGCCAGCAGCATACCTAGCGGGGGGGCACAAGAGACCCAGTACTTC.

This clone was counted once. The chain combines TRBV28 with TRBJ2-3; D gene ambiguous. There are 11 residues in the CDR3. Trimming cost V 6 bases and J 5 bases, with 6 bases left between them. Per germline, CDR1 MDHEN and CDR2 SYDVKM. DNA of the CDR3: TGTGCCAGCAGGGGCGAAGATACGCAGTATTTT. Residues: CASRGEDTQYF.

CDR3 in amino acids: CASSQGNSNQPQHF. The CDR3 region has the DNA TGTGCCAGCAGCCAGGGGAATAGCAATCAGCCCCAGCATTTT. The gene calls are TRBV7-2 and TRBJ1-5; D is possibly TRBD1 (6 bases). The germline V gene encodes CDR1 SGHTA and CDR2 FQGNSA. The CDR3 runs to 14 residues. The V and J ends lost 5 bases and 0 bases respectively, with 8 bases between them.

The CDR3 loop reads CASSFYIGQGNGQPQHF. The CDR3 nucleotides are TGTGCCAGCAGTTTTTATATCGGGCAGGGCAACGGTCAGCCCCAGCATTTT. The chain uses TRBV28 and TRBJ1-5; D possibly corresponds to TRBD1 (5 bases). Deletions cut 3 bases from V and 6 bases from J, with 21 bases between. The CDR3 length is 17 residues. Germline CDR1 is MDHEN and CDR2 is SYDVKM.

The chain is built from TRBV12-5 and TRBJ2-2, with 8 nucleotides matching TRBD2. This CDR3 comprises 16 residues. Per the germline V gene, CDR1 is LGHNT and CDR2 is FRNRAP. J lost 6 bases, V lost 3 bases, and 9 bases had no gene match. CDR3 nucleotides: TGTGCTAGTGGTTTTCCGCCGGGGGGGGCATCCGGGGAGCTGTTTTTT. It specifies CASGFPPGGASGELFF.

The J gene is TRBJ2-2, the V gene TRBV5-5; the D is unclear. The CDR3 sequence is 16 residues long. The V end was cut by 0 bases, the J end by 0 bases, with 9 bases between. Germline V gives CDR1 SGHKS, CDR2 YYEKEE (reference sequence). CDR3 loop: CASSLGQSANTGELFF. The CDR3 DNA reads TGTGCCAGCAGCTTGGGTCAGTCCGCGAACACCGGGGAGCTGTTTTTT.

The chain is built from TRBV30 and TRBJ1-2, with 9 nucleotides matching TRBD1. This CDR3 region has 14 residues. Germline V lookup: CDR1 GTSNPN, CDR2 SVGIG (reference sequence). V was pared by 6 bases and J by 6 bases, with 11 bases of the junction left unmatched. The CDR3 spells CACSSDRGFDGYTF. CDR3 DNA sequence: TGTGCCTGTAGCTCGGACAGGGGCTTTGATGGCTACACCTTC. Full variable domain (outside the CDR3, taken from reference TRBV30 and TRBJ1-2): SQTIHQWPATLVQPVGSPLSLECTVEGTSNPNLYWYRQAAGRGLQLLFYSVGIGQISSEVPQNLSASRPQDRQFILSSKKLLLSDSGFYLCACSSDRGFDGYTFGSGTRLTVV.

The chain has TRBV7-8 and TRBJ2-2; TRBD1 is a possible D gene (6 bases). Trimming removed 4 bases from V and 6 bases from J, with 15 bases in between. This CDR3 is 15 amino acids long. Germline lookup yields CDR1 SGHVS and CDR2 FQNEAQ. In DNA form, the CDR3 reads TGTGCCAGCAGCTCCACAGGGACCGGGGCCGGGGAGCTGTTTTTT. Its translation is CASSSTGTGAGELFF.

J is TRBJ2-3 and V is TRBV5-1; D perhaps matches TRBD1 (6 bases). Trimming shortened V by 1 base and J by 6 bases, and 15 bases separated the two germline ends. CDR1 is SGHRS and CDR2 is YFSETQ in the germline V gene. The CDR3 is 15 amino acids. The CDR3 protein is CASSLSQGRWDTQYF. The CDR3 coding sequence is TGCGCCAGCAGCTTGTCCCAGGGGCGATGGGATACGCAGTATTTT.

This CDR3 is CAISVGSLLSGNTIYF. In nucleotides, the CDR3 is TGTGCCATCAGTGTGGGCAGCCTTCTCTCTGGAAACACCATATATTTT. This chain uses TRBV10-3 with TRBJ1-3, with no clear D. The CDR3 is made up of 16 amino acids. Germline values: CDR1 ENHRY, CDR2 SYGVKD. V dropped 4 bases and J dropped 0 bases, with 13 bases sitting between them.

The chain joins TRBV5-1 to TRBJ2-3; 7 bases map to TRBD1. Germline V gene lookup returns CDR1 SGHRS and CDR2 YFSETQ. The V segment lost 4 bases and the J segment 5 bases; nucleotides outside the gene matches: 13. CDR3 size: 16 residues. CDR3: CASSEGFTGAVDTQYF. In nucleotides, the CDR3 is TGCGCCAGCAGCGAAGGATTTACAGGGGCGGTAGATACGCAGTATTTT.

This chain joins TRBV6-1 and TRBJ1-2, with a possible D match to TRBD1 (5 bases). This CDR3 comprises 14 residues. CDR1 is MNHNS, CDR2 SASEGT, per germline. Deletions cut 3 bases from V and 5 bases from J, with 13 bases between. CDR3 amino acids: CASSDNGAYYGYTF. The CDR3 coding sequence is TGTGCCAGCAGTGATAATGGGGCGTATTATGGCTACACCTTC.

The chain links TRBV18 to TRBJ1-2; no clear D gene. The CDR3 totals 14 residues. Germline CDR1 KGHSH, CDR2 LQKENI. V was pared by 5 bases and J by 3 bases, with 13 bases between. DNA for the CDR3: TGTGCCAGCTCATCGGGGATTGGGGACTATGGCTACACCTTC. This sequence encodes CASSSGIGDYGYTF.

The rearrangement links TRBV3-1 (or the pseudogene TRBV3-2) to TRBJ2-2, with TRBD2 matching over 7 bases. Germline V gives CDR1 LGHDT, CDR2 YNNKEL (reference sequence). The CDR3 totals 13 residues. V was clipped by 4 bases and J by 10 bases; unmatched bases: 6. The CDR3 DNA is TGTGCCAGCAGCCTCAAGCGGGGTTTGGAGCTGTTTTTT. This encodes CASSLKRGLELFF.

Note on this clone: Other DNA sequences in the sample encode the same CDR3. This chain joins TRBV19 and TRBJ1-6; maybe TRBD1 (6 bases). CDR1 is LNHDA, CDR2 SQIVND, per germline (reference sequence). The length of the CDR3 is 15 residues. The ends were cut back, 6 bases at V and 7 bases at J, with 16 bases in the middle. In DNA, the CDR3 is TGTGCCAGTAGGGCCCAGACAGGAACAAATTCACCCCTCCACTTT. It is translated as CASRAQTGTNSPLHF.

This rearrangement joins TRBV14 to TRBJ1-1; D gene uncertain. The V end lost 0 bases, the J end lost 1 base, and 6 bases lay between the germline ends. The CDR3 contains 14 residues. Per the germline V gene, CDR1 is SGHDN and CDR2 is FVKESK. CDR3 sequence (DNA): TGTGCCAGCAGCCAAGACGCCGGGAACACTGAAGCTTTCTTT. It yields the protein CASSQDAGNTEAFF.

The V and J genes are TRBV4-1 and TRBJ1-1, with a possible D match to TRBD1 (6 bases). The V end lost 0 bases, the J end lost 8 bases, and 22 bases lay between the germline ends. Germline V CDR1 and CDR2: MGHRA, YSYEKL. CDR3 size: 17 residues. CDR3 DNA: TGCGCCAGCAGCCAAGATGGTTGGACAAACCAGGGGTCAGAAGCTTTCTTT. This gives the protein CASSQDGWTNQGSEAFF.